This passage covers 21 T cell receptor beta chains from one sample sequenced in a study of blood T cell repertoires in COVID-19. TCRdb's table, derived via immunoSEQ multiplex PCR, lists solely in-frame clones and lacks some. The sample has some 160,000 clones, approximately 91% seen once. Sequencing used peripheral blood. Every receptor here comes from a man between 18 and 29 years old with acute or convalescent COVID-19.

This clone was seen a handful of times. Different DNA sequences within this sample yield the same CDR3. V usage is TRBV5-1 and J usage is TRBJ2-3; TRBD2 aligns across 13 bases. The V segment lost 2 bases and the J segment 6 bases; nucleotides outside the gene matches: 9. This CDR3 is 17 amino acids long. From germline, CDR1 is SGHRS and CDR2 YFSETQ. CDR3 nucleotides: TGCGCCAGCAGCTTCCCACTAGCGGGAGGGCCCTCGGATACGCAGTATTTT. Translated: CASSFPLAGGPSDTQYF. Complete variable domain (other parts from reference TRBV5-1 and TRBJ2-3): KAGVTQTPRYLIKTRGQQVTLSCSPISGHRSVSWYQQTPGQGLQFLFEYFSETQRNKGNFPGRFSGRQFSNSRSEMNVSTLELGDSALYLCASSFPLAGGPSDTQYFGPGTRLTVL.

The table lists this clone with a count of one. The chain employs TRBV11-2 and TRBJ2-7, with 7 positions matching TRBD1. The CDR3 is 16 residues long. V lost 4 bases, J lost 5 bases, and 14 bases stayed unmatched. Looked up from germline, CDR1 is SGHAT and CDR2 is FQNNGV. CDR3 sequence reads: CASSSRRDSLLHEQYF. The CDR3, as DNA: TGTGCCAGCAGCTCCCGAAGGGACAGTCTCCTCCACGAGCAGTACTTC.

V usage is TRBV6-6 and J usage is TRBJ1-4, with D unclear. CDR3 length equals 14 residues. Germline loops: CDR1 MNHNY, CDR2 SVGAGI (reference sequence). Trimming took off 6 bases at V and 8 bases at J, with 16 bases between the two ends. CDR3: CASSPHSSEEKLFF. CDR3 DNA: TGTGCCAGCAGCCCCCACAGTTCCGAAGAAAAACTGTTTTTT.

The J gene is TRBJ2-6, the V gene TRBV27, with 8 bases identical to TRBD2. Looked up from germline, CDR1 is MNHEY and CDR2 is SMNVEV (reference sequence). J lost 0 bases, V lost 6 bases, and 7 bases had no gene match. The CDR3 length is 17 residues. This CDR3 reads CASSKLAVSSGANVLTF. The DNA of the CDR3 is TGTGCCAGCAGCAAACTAGCGGTGAGCTCTGGGGCCAACGTCCTGACTTTC.

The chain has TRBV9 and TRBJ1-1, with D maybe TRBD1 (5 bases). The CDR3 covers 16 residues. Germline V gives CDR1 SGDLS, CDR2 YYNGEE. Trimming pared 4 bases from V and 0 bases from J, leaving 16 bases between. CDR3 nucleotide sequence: TGTGCCAGCAGCTCGTCCCCTGGGGGGTTGAACACTGAAGCTTTCTTT. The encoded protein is CASSSSPGGLNTEAFF.

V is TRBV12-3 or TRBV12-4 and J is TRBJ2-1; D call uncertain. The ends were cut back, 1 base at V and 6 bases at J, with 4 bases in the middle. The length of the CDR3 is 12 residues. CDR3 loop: CASSLVLNEQFF. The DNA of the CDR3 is TGTGCCAGCAGTTTAGTCCTCAATGAGCAGTTCTTC.

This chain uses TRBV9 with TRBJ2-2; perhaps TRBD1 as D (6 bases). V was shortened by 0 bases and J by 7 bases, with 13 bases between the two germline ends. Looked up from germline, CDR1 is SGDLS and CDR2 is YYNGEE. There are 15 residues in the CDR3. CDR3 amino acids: CASSVEQGWGGELFF. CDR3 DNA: TGTGCCAGCAGCGTAGAACAGGGATGGGGCGGGGAGCTGTTTTTT.

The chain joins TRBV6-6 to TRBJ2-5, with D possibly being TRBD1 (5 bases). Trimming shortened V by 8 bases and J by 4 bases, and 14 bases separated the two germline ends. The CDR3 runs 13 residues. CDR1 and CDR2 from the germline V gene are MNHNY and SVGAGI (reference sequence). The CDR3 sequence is CASGRKQGETQYF. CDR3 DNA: TGTGCCAGCGGAAGAAAGCAGGGAGAGACCCAGTACTTC.

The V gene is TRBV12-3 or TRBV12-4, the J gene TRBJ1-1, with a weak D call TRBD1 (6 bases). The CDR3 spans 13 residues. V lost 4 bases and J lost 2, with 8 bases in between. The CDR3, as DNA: TGTGCCAGCAGTTCACAGGGTAACACTGAAGCTTTCTTT. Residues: CASSSQGNTEAFF.

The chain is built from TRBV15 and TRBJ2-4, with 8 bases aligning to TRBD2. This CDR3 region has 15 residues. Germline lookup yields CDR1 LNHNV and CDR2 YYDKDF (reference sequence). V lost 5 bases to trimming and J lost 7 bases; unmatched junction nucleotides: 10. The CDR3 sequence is CATSQGVAGTNIQYF. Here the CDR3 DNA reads TGTGCCACCAGCCAAGGTGTAGCGGGGACGAACATTCAGTACTTC.

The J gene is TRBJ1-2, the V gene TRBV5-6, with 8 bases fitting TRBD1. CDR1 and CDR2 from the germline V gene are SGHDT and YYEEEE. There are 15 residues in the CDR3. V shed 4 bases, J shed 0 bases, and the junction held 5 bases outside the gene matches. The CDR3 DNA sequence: TGTGCCAGCAGCCTGGGACAGGAGCCTAACTATGGCTACACCTTC. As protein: CASSLGQEPNYGYTF.

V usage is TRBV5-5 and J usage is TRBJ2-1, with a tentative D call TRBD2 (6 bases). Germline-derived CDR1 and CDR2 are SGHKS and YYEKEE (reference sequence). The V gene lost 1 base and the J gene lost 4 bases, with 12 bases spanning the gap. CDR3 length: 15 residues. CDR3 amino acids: CASSLRGFRYNEQFF. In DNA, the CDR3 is TGTGCCAGCAGCTTGCGGGGGTTTCGTTACAATGAGCAGTTCTTC.

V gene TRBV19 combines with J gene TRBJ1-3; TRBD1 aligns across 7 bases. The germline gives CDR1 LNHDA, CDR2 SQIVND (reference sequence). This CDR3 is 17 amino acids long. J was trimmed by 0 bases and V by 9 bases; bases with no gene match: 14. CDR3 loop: CASQNPGQQYSGNTIYF. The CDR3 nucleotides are TGTGCCAGCCAGAACCCGGGACAGCAGTACTCTGGAAACACCATATATTTT.

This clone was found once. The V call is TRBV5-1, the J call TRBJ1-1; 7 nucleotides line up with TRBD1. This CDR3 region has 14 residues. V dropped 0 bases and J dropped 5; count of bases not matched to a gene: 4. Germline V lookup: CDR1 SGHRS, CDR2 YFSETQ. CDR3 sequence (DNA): TGCGCCAGCAGCTTGGGACAGGGATTAACTGAAGCTTTCTTT. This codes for CASSLGQGLTEAFF.

In nucleotides, the CDR3 is TGTGCCAGCAGCAAAGTGAACAGGGCATATAGCAATCAGCCCCAGCATTTT. This codes for CASSKVNRAYSNQPQHF. This chain links TRBV21-1 with TRBJ1-5; the table assigns TRBD1, which was not confirmed against the DNA. TRBV21-1 is termed a pseudogene. The CDR3 extends over 17 amino acids.

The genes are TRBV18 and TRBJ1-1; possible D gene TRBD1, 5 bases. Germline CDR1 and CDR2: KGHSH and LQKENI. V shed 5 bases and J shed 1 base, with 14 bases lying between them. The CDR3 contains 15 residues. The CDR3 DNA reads TGTGCCAGCTCATACGGACAAAGGGGGAACACTGAAGCTTTCTTT. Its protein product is CASSYGQRGNTEAFF. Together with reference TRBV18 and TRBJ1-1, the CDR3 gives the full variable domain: NAGVMQNPRHLVRRRGQEARLRCSPMKGHSHVYWYRQLPEEGLKFMVYLQKENIIDESGMPKERFSAEFPKEGPSILRIQQVVRGDSAAYFCASSYGQRGNTEAFFGQGTRLTVV.

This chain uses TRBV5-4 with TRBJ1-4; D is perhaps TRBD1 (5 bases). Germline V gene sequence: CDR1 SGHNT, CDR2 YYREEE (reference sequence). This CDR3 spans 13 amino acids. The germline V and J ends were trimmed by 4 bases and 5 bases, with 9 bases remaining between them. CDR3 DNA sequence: TGTGCCAGCAGCCGAGCAGGGAATGAAAAACTGTTTTTT. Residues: CASSRAGNEKLFF.

As DNA, the CDR3 is TGTGCCAGCAGCTTGGCAGGGGCGGGAGGGTCCTACAATGAGCAGTTCTTC. This translates into CASSLAGAGGSYNEQFF. The V gene is TRBV5-6, the J gene TRBJ2-1, with TRBD2 matching over 9 bases. CDR1 and CDR2 (germline): SGHDT, YYEEEE. CDR3 length: 17 amino acids. V shed 0 bases, J shed 1 base, and the junction held 5 bases outside the gene matches.

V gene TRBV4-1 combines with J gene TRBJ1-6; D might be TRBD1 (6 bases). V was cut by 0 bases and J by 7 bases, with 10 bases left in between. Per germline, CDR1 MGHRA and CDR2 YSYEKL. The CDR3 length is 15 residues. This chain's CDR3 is CASSQERTENSPLHF. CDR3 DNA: TGCGCCAGCAGCCAAGAACGGACAGAAAATTCACCCCTCCACTTT.

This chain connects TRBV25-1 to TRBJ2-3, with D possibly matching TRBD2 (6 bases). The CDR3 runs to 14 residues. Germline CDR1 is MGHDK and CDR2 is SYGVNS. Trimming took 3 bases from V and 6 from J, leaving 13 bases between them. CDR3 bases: TGTGCCAGCAGTGACCCGGCGGGAAGGGATACGCAGTATTTT. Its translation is CASSDPAGRDTQYF.

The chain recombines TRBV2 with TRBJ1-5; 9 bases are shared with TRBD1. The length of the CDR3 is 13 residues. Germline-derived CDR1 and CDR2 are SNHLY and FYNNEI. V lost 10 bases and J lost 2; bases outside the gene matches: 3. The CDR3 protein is CATRTGGNQPQHF. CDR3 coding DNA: TGTGCCACCCGGACAGGGGGCAATCAGCCCCAGCATTTT.